This T cell receptor (beta chain) was recorded in a study of cytomegalovirus exposure and HLA in healthy donors. Notes on the study in general: Some highly shared sequence variants likely arose as a pipeline artifact. Reportedly, fewer N-insertions than the roughly 690-donor mean appeared in an Asian-associated ancestry cluster in a later analysis. Further analysis, carried out later, found HLA-associated TCR beta chains more clonally expanded than equally common other chains.

Germline V CDR1 and CDR2: MRHNA, SNTAGT. The CDR3 extends over 10 residues, inclusive of both ends. This clone was detected only a few times. The antigen remains unidentified. The CDR3 does not close with the conserved phenylalanine or tryptophan, likely indicating a read error. The limits of the CDR3 on the DNA are not certain, so only TCRdb's listed CDR3 is given. With 60 Vbeta and 13 Jbeta primers, the PCR was carried out. TCRdb's table, derived via immunoSEQ multiplex PCR, lists solely in-frame clones and lacks some. This sample has approximately 70,000 clones, with over 60% found just once. V is TRBV6-4 and J is TRBJ1-1. The sample taken for sequencing was PBMCs. This clonotype was sampled from a man aged 35-49 years in good health and CMV-seropositive. The chain's CDR3 is CASSDSSVTG.